This TCR beta chain comes out of a study of T cells in Graves' hyperthyroidism and ophthalmopathy. Researchers took RNA transcripts and amplified the TCR beta CDR3 regions from them. HTBI primers were employed in a first-round RT-PCR of the TCR CDR3. TCRdb itself ran the multiplex PCR reads through MiXCR, one entry per CDR3 protein. The sample lists under 700,000 distinct CDR3 sequences, 46% occurring once. Sequencing was carried out using peripheral blood or thyroid tissue (not recorded which). This TCR was sampled from a woman under 30 with Graves' hyperthyroidism.

DNA of the CDR3: TGTGCCAGCAGTACTCAGGATAGGGACTACGAGCAGTACTTC. Its protein is CASSTQDRDYEQYF. The chain has TRBV2 and TRBJ2-7; D remains ambiguous. The germline V and J ends were trimmed by 5 bases and 3 bases, with 14 bases remaining between them. The CDR3 extends over 14 amino acids. Germline loops: CDR1 SNHLY, CDR2 FYNNEI.